This TCR beta chain appears in the sequencing data of a study of cytomegalovirus exposure and HLA in healthy donors. Germline V CDR1 and CDR2: LGHNT, FRNRAP. Trimming took off 2 bases at V and 1 base at J, with 7 bases between the two ends. CDR3 length: 14 residues. Both 60 Vbeta primers and 13 Jbeta primers went into the PCR. The repertoire was sequenced with immunoSEQ multiplex PCR; TCRdb's copy has only in-frame clones and lacks some. The sample lists around 130,000 clones; 80% were seen once. This TCR was sampled from a man aged 30-40 years in good health and CMV-seronegative. Sequencing was performed on PBMCs. V gene TRBV12-5 combines with J gene TRBJ2-3, with D uncertain. The CDR3 is CASGLPSGTDTQYF. DNA for the CDR3: TGTGCTAGTGGTTTGCCCTCAGGCACAGATACGCAGTATTTT.